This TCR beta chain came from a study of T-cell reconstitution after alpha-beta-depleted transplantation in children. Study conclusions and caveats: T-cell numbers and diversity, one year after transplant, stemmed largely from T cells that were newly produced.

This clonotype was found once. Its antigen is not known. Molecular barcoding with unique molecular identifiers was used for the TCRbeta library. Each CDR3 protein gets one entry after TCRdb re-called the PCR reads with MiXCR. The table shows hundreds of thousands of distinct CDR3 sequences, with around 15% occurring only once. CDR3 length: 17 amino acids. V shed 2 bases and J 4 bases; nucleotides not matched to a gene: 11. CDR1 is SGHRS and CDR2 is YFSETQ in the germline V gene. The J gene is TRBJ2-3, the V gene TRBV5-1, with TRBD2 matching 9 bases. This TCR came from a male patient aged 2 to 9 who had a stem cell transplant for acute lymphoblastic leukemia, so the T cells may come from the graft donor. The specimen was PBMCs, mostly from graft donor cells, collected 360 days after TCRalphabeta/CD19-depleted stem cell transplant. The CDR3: CASSLGASGTTPDTQYF. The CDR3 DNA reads TGCGCCAGCAGCTTAGGGGCTAGCGGGACCACACCAGATACGCAGTATTTT.